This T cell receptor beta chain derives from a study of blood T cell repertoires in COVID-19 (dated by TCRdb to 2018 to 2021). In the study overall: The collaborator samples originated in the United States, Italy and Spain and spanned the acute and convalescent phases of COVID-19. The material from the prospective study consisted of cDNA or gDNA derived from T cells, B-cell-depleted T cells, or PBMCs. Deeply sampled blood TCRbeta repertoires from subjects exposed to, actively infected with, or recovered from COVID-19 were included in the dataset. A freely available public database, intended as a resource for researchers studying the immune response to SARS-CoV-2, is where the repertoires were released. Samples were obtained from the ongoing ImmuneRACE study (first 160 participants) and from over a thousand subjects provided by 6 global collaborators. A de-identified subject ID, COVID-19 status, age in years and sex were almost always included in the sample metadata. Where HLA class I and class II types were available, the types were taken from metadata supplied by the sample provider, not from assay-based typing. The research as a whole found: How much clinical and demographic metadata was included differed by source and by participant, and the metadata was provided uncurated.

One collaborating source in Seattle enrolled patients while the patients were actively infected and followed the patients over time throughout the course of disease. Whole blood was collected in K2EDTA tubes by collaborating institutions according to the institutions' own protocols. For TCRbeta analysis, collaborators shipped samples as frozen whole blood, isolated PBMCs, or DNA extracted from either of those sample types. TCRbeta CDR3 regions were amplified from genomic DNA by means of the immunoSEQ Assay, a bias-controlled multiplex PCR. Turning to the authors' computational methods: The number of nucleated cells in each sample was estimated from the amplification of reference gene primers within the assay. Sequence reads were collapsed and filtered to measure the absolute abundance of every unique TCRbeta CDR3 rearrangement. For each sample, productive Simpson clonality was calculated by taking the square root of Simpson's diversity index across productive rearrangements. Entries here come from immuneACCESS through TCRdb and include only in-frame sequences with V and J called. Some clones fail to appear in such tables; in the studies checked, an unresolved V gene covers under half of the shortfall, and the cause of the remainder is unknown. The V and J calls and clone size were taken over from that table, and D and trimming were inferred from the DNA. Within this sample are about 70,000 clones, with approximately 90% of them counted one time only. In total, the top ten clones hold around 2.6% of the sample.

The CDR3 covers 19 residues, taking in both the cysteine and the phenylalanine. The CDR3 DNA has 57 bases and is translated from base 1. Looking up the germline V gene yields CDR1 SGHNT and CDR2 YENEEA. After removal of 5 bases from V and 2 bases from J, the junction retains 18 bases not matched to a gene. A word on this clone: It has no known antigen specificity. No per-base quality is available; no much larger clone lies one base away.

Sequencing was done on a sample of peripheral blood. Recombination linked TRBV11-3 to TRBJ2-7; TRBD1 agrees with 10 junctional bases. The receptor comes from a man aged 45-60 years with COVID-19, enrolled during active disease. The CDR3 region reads CASSPLKGQGTLVAYEQYF. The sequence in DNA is TGTGCCAGCAGCCCCCTAAAGGGACAGGGGACCCTAGTAGCCTACGAGCAGTACTTC.